What follows are 10 T cell receptor beta chains derived from one specimen sequenced in a study of early T cells in non-severe SARS-CoV-2 infection. From the 5' RACE reads, TCRdb called clonotypes with MiXCR, one entry per CDR3 protein. Among just under 60,000 distinct CDR3 sequences listed, more than 7.5% were seen once. Sequencing input: whole blood. These receptors came from an adult who was a healthcare worker with PCR-confirmed SARS-CoV-2 infection or an uninfected control (not recorded which).

This chain links TRBV18 with TRBJ2-5; D remains unclear. Germline V CDR1 and CDR2: KGHSH, LQKENI. The CDR3 spans 13 residues. Between the trimmed V and J ends, which lost 3 bases and 1 base, there was a span of 6 bases. The CDR3 coding sequence is TGTGCCAGCTCACCCCCAAGCCAAGAGACCCAGTACTTC. As protein: CASSPPSQETQYF.

Many counts were recorded for this clonotype. The DNA of the CDR3 is TGTGCCAGCAGCGCCAACAGGGGGACGGAGACCCAGTACTTC. This sequence encodes CASSANRGTETQYF. The V call is TRBV11-2, the J call TRBJ2-5; 8 bases line up with TRBD1. CDR1 and CDR2 (germline): SGHAT, FQNNGV. V shed 5 bases and J 5 bases; nucleotides not matched to a gene: 7. This CDR3 has 14 residues.

In its sample, this clonotype was seen many times. The chain couples TRBV28 to TRBJ2-5, with D maybe TRBD2 (5 bases). This CDR3 contains 14 residues. Between the trimmed V and J ends, which lost 6 bases and 1 base, there was a span of 12 bases. Per germline, CDR1 MDHEN and CDR2 SYDVKM. CDR3 bases: TGTGCCAGCAGCCCCCCACGGGGCCAAGAGACCCAGTACTTC. As protein: CASSPPRGQETQYF.

This chain uses TRBV3-1 with TRBJ2-5, with 7 bases lining up with TRBD2. CDR3 length: 13 amino acids. V shed 8 bases and J 0 bases; nucleotides not matched to a gene: 3. Germline assignment: CDR1 LGHDT and CDR2 YNNKEL (reference sequence). The CDR3 nucleotides are TGTGCCAGCCGGCGGGGGTACCAAGAGACCCAGTACTTC. Translation gives CASRRGYQETQYF.

In its sample, this clonotype was seen a few times. The chain links TRBV9 to TRBJ2-7; the D gene is possibly TRBD1 (6 bases). The CDR3 has 14 residues. The germline V gene has CDR1 SGDLS and CDR2 YYNGEE. V was shortened by 2 bases and J by 7 bases, with 16 bases between the two germline ends. DNA for the CDR3: TGTGCCAGCAGCGTCGGGGACATCAGCGGTGAGCAGTACTTC. Translating gives CASSVGDISGEQYF. Full variable domain (missing parts from reference TRBV9 and TRBJ2-7): DSGVTQTPKHLITATGQRVTLRCSPRSGDLSVYWYQQSLDQGLQFLIQYYNGEERAKGNILERFSAQQFPDLHSELNLSSLELGDSALYFCASSVGDISGEQYFGPGTRLTVT.

This clonotype came up many times. The DNA for the CDR3 is TGTGCCAGCAGCCTCGACAGCTCTGGGGCCAACGTCCTGACTTTC. Protein: CASSLDSSGANVLTF. The chain links TRBV7-3 to TRBJ2-6, with a tentative D call TRBD1 (5 bases). Germline CDR1 reads SGHTA; CDR2 reads FQGTGA. CDR3 length: 15 amino acids. Trimming stripped 5 bases from V and 0 bases from J, with 8 bases between.

This clonotype was seen many times. This rearrangement joins TRBV18 to TRBJ2-2; D uncertain. The CDR3 is 17 residues long. Germline loops: CDR1 KGHSH, CDR2 LQKENI. Trimming left V 1 base short and J 0 bases short, with 12 bases between. The CDR3, as DNA: TGTGCCAGCTCACCACGTCCGGGCAGGTCGAACACCGGGGAGCTGTTTTTT. This gives the protein CASSPRPGRSNTGELFF.

This clonotype has ten or more counts. This chain uses TRBV6-2 or TRBV6-3 with TRBJ2-1; 15 bases agree with TRBD2. V lost 3 bases and J lost 10; bases outside the gene matches: 7. Germline V gene sequence: CDR1 MNHEY, CDR2 SVGEGT. The CDR3 extends over 16 amino acids. CDR3 nucleotides: TGTGCCAGCAGTTATGGACTAGCGGGAGGGCTAAGGGAGCAGTTCTTC. Its protein product is CASSYGLAGGLREQFF.

This clonotype was counted only a few times. The chain couples TRBV4-1 to TRBJ2-7; D tentatively reads TRBD1 or TRBD2 (6 bases each). The V gene's germline CDR1 is MGHRA and CDR2 YSYEKL. V dropped 5 bases and J dropped 3 bases, with 20 bases sitting between them. The CDR3 is 16 amino acids. The CDR3 protein is CASSVISGAQHYEQYF. The CDR3 DNA sequence: TGCGCCAGCAGCGTCATTTCGGGGGCACAGCACTACGAGCAGTACTTC.

This clonotype was seen more than once but under ten times. The rearrangement uses TRBV20-1 and TRBJ1-3, with 8 bases fitting TRBD1. Germline assignment: CDR1 DFQATT and CDR2 SNEGSKA (reference sequence). V dropped 5 bases and J dropped 3; count of bases not matched to a gene: 6. CDR3 size: 14 residues. Here the CDR3 reads CSARQTGVGNTIYF. CDR3 DNA sequence: TGCAGTGCTCGACAGACAGGGGTTGGAAACACCATATATTTT.